This is a list of T cell receptor beta chains from one sample in a study of graft-versus-host responses after intestinal transplantation. These receptors are not linked to any known antigen. The protocol was immunoSEQ multiplex PCR, while the TCRdb copy is restricted to in-frame clones and leaves out a portion. This sample has about 36,000 clones, with 94% found just once. The source was unstimulated CD4+ T cells sorted from spleen or lymph node cells, collected before transplant. The receptor set was obtained from a human donor who was the organ donor for an intestinal transplant. Both conserved end residues are part of each CDR3. The D gene is left open where the match is weak. Clone size, where shown, is once, few, many, or a class for clones that have expanded.

TRBJ2-1 NA TRBD2 TRBV7-3 CASSLTGGGYNEQFF TGTGCCAGCAGCTTAACTGGCGGGGGGTACAATGAGCAGTTCTTC
TRBJ2-2 NA TRBD1 TRBV19 CASSAPGQGHTGELFF TGTGCCAGTAGTGCCCCGGGACAGGGGCACACCGGGGAGCTGTTTTTT
TRBJ2-1 NA NA TRBV29-1 CSVAGFHNEQFF TGCAGCGTTGCGGGGTTCCACAATGAGCAGTTCTTC
TRBJ1-2 NA TRBD1 TRBV5-4 CASTLDRGPLGYTF TGTGCCAGCACCCTCGACAGGGGACCTCTCGGCTACACCTTC
TRBJ2-1 NA NA TRBV4-2 CASSQKGPSYNEQFF TGTGCCAGCAGCCAAAAGGGACCCTCCTACAATGAGCAGTTCTTC
TRBJ2-1 NA TRBD1 TRBV29-1 CSVPGTGKNEQFF TGCAGCGTGCCCGGGACAGGGAAGAATGAGCAGTTCTTC
TRBJ2-5 NA TRBD2 TRBV10-2 CASSEGLAGGLGETQYF TGCGCCAGCAGTGAGGGACTAGCGGGGGGGCTGGGGGAGACCCAGTACTTC
TRBJ2-3 NA TRBD2 TRBV10-3 CAISRVAGKTTDTQYF TGTGCCATCAGCCGTGTAGCGGGGAAGACCACAGATACGCAGTATTTT
TRBJ1-1 NA NA TRBV7-2 CASSLVENTEAFF TGTGCCAGCAGCTTAGTGGAAAACACTGAAGCTTTCTTT
TRBJ1-3 NA NA TRBV4-3 CASSQAYSGTGNTIYF TGCGCCAGCAGCCAAGCCTACTCAGGGACTGGAAACACCATATATTTT
TRBJ2-7 NA TRBD1 TRBV2 CASREDRSYEQYF TGTGCCAGCAGGGAGGACAGGTCCTACGAGCAGTACTTC
TRBJ1-1 NA TRBD1 TRBV5-4 CASSPGGVNTEAFF TGTGCCAGCAGCCCAGGGGGGGTGAACACTGAAGCTTTCTTT
TRBJ2-7 NA NA TRBV21-1 CASSTLTSGSSYEQYF TGTGCCAGCAGCACCTTGACTAGCGGGAGCTCCTACGAGCAGTACTTC
TRBJ2-3 NA TRBD2 TRBV7-9 CASSLTSGETDTQYF TGTGCCAGCAGCTTGACTAGCGGGGAAACAGATACGCAGTATTTT
TRBJ1-3 NA NA TRBV6-5 CASRAGFAIYF TGTGCCAGCAGAGCAGGCTTCGCCATATATTTT
TRBJ1-3 NA NA TRBV6-1 CASSVQAGNTIYF TGTGCCAGCAGTGTACAGGCTGGAAACACCATATATTTT
TRBJ2-3 NA TRBD2 TRBV7-9 CASSLGLAGANTDTQYF TGTGCCAGCAGCTTGGGACTAGCGGGGGCCAACACAGATACGCAGTATTTT
TRBJ2-1 once TRBD1 TRBV7-9 CASSFDRGSYNEQFF TGTGCCAGCAGCTTCGACAGGGGGAGCTACAATGAGCAGTTCTTC
TRBJ1-6 NA NA TRBV5-1 CASSPSSYNSPLHF TGCGCCAGCAGCCCAAGCTCCTATAATTCACCCCTCCACTTT
TRBJ1-1 once NA TRBV27 CASSSGTEAFF TGTGCCAGCAGTTCCGGTACTGAAGCTTTCTTT
TRBJ2-2 once TRBD2 TRBV2 CASRNRNSGGVKNTGELFF TGTGCCAGCAGGAACAGAAACAGCGGGGGGGTAAAAAACACCGGGGAGCTGTTTTTT
TRBJ1-1 NA TRBD1 TRBV6-6 CASSVRQGGTEAFF TGTGCCAGCAGTGTAAGACAGGGGGGCACTGAAGCTTTCTTT
TRBJ2-7 NA TRBD2 TRBV2 CASSETVAGVSYEQYF TGTGCCAGCAGTGAGACGGTAGCGGGGGTCTCCTACGAGCAGTACTTC
TRBJ2-7 NA NA TRBV19 CASSIGGASSYEQYF TGTGCCAGTAGTATAGGAGGGGCTAGCTCCTACGAGCAGTACTTC
TRBJ1-1 NA NA TRBV5-1 CASSLQGGSTEAFF TGCGCCAGCAGCTTGCAGGGCGGGAGCACTGAAGCTTTCTTT
TRBJ2-7 NA NA TRBV15 CATSRGHGGETTYEQYF TGTGCCACCAGCAGAGGACACGGGGGCGAGACGACCTACGAGCAGTACTTC
TRBJ1-2 NA NA TRBV5-6 CASSLTGANYGYTF TGTGCCAGCAGCTTGACAGGCGCCAACTATGGCTACACCTTC
TRBJ1-6 NA NA TRBV9 CASTRGGGTGNSPLHF TGTGCCAGCACCCGAGGGGGGGGAACGGGTAATTCACCCCTCCACTTT
TRBJ2-1 NA TRBD2 TRBV10-2 CASSETWASGISSYNEQFF TGCGCCAGCAGTGAGACCTGGGCTAGCGGGATTAGCTCCTACAATGAGCAGTTCTTC
TRBJ2-1 once TRBD2 TRBV2 CASKYSGANNEQFF TGTGCCAGCAAATACAGCGGGGCAAACAATGAGCAGTTCTTC
TRBJ1-1 NA TRBD1 TRBV5-1 CASSLRGLNTEAFF TGCGCCAGCAGCTTGAGGGGGCTCAACACTGAAGCTTTCTTT
TRBJ1-4 once NA TRBV19 CASRRDSRGPSNEKLFF TGTGCCAGTCGAAGGGATTCCAGGGGCCCATCTAATGAAAAACTGTTTTTT
TRBJ2-2 NA NA TRBV2 CASTTGGTGELFF TGTGCCAGCACTACCGGAGGGACCGGGGAGCTGTTTTTT
TRBJ2-7 NA NA TRBV7-9 CASRPGKASSYEQYF TGTGCCAGCAGGCCAGGAAAAGCAAGCTCCTACGAGCAGTACTTC
TRBJ2-1 once NA TRBV7-9 CASSFHQGSYNEQFF TGTGCCAGCAGCTTTCATCAGGGCTCCTACAATGAGCAGTTCTTC
TRBJ2-5 NA TRBD1 TRBV7-2 CASSQDRWETQYF TGTGCCAGCAGCCAGGACAGGTGGGAGACCCAGTACTTC
TRBJ1-3 NA TRBD1 TRBV30 CAWSRDSTGSGNTIYF TGTGCCTGGAGTCGGGACAGCACCGGCTCTGGAAACACCATATATTTT
TRBJ1-2 few NA TRBV30 CAGIRVGGYTF TGTGCCGGGATACGGGTGGGTGGCTACACCTTC
TRBJ2-7 NA NA TRBV5-1 CASSLAVGNEQYF TGCGCCAGCAGCTTGGCCGTGGGGAACGAGCAGTACTTC
TRBJ1-1 NA NA TRBV7-2 CASSFGTGNTEAFF TGTGCCAGCAGCTTCGGGACGGGAAACACTGAAGCTTTCTTT
TRBJ1-5 once NA TRBV15 CATSRDRVQPQHF TGTGCCACCAGCAGAGATAGGGTTCAGCCCCAGCATTTT
TRBJ2-7 NA NA TRBV2 CASSEASRGGHEQYF TGTGCCAGCAGTGAAGCGTCCAGGGGGGGCCACGAGCAGTACTTC
TRBJ2-2 NA TRBD2 TRBV7-2 CASSPFLGLQTTTGELFF TGTGCCAGCAGCCCCTTTTTGGGACTACAAACTACCACCGGGGAGCTGTTTTTT
TRBJ2-1 NA NA TRBV7-2 CATASRPNEQFF TGTGCCACGGCCAGCAGACCCAATGAGCAGTTCTTC
TRBJ2-1 NA NA TRBV6-5 CASSYVSVGGYNEQFF TGTGCCAGCAGTTACGTTTCCGTCGGCGGTTACAATGAGCAGTTCTTC
TRBJ1-6 NA NA TRBV5-1 CASTLGDIYNSPLHF TGCGCCAGCACCCTGGGGGACATCTATAATTCACCCCTCCACTTT
TRBJ1-6 NA NA TRBV5-1 CASSLANNSPLHF TGCGCCAGCAGCTTGGCCAATAATTCACCCCTCCACTTT
TRBJ2-4 NA TRBD1 TRBV5-6 CASSLGQGAKNIQYF TGTGCCAGCAGCTTGGGACAGGGGGCCAAAAACATTCAGTACTTC
TRBJ2-7 NA NA TRBV6-4 CASSEGIPCCPAGSLYEQYF TGTGCCAGCAGTGAGGGTATACCTTGTTGTCCAGCGGGTTCCCTCTACGAGCAGTACTTC